These T cell receptor beta chains were read from a single sample in a study of blood T cell repertoires in COVID-19. The data were produced by immunoSEQ multiplex PCR, yet TCRdb's version contains in-frame clones alone and is incomplete. Of around 140,000 clones listed, approximately 79% are singletons. Input material: PBMCs or T cells enriched from blood (not recorded which). Receptor source: a man aged 40-55 years with acute COVID-19. Each CDR3 is given with its conserved first and last residue. D genes are given only for firm matches. The size field is filled for only some rows; it gives once, few, many or a size class.

cdr3_aa: CASSLEGIGSPLHF
cdr3_nt: TGTGCCAGCAGCTTAGAGGGAATAGGTTCACCCCTCCACTTT
v_call: TRBV5-5
j_call: TRBJ1-6
clone_size: .
d_call: .

cdr3_aa: CASSFMSGGPGDTQYF
cdr3_nt: TGTGCCAGCAGCTTTATGAGCGGGGGCCCTGGAGATACGCAGTATTTT
v_call: TRBV11-2
j_call: TRBJ2-3
clone_size: .
d_call: TRBD2

cdr3_aa: CASSLISGSNQNEQFF
cdr3_nt: TGCGCCAGCAGCTTAATAAGCGGGAGTAACCAAAATGAGCAGTTCTTC
v_call: TRBV5-1
j_call: TRBJ2-1
clone_size: .
d_call: TRBD2

cdr3_aa: CASSPGAGESYGYTF
cdr3_nt: TGTGCCAGCAGCCCGGGGGCGGGGGAAAGCTATGGCTACACCTTC
v_call: TRBV3-1/TRBV3-2
j_call: TRBJ1-2
clone_size: .
d_call: .

cdr3_aa: CASSRGGGNEKLFF
cdr3_nt: TGTGCCAGCAGCCGAGGGGGCGGCAATGAAAAACTGTTTTTT
v_call: TRBV6-5
j_call: TRBJ1-4
clone_size: many
d_call: TRBD1

cdr3_aa: CASSPHKNEQFF
cdr3_nt: TGTGCCAGCTCTCCCCACAAAAATGAGCAGTTCTTC
v_call: TRBV6-5
j_call: TRBJ2-1
clone_size: .
d_call: .

cdr3_aa: CASSPPPRGNTGELFF
cdr3_nt: TGTGCCAGCAGCCCACCTCCAAGGGGGAACACCGGGGAGCTGTTTTTT
v_call: TRBV3-1/TRBV3-2
j_call: TRBJ2-2
clone_size: .
d_call: .

cdr3_aa: CASSETGRNQPQHF
cdr3_nt: TGTGCCAGCAGTGAGACAGGCCGGAATCAGCCCCAGCATTTT
v_call: TRBV6-1
j_call: TRBJ1-5
clone_size: .
d_call: .

cdr3_aa: CASSPDGGGPQHF
cdr3_nt: TGTGCCAGCTCACCAGACGGCGGAGGGCCCCAGCATTTT
v_call: TRBV18
j_call: TRBJ1-5
clone_size: once
d_call: .

cdr3_aa: CASSSGGSPLHF
cdr3_nt: TGTGCCAGCAGCTCGGGGGGTTCACCCCTCCACTTT
v_call: TRBV27
j_call: TRBJ1-6
clone_size: .
d_call: .

cdr3_aa: CASSLGGADTQYF
cdr3_nt: TGTGCCAGCAGTTTAGGCGGGGCAGATACGCAGTATTTT
v_call: TRBV12-3/TRBV12-4
j_call: TRBJ2-3
clone_size: .
d_call: .

cdr3_aa: CASSESTVPTGELFF
cdr3_nt: TGCGCCAGCAGTGAGTCGACAGTCCCCACCGGGGAGCTGTTTTTT
v_call: TRBV10-1
j_call: TRBJ2-2
clone_size: few
d_call: .

cdr3_aa: CASSLRLAGGDEQFF
cdr3_nt: TGTGCCAGCAGCCTTAGACTAGCGGGAGGGGATGAGCAGTTCTTC
v_call: TRBV3-1/TRBV3-2
j_call: TRBJ2-1
clone_size: once
d_call: TRBD2

cdr3_aa: CASSLNGGPVDEQFF
cdr3_nt: TGTGCCAGCAGCTTAAATGGTGGTCCGGTCGATGAGCAGTTCTTC
v_call: TRBV7-3
j_call: TRBJ2-1
clone_size: few
d_call: .

cdr3_aa: CASSSKGATNEKLFF
cdr3_nt: TGTGCCAGCAGTTCGAAGGGGGCAACTAATGAAAAACTGTTTTTT
v_call: TRBV28
j_call: TRBJ1-4
clone_size: .
d_call: .

cdr3_aa: CASISGTGGYTF
cdr3_nt: TGTGCCAGCATATCGGGAACTGGTGGCTACACCTTC
v_call: TRBV28
j_call: TRBJ1-2
clone_size: .
d_call: .

cdr3_aa: CASSPTGGISTDTQYF
cdr3_nt: TGTGCCAGCAGCCCAACAGGGGGCATTAGCACAGATACGCAGTATTTT
v_call: TRBV7-6
j_call: TRBJ2-3
clone_size: .
d_call: TRBD1